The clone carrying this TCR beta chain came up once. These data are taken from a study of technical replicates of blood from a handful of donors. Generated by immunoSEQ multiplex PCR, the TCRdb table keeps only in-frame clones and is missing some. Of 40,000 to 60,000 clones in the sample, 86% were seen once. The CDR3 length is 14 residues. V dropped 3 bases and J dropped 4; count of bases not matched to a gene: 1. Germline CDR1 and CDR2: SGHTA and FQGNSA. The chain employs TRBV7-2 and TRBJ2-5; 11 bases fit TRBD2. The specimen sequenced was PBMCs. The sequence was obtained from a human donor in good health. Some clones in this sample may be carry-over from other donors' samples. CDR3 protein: CASSLGLAAETQYF. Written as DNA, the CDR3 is TGTGCCAGCAGCTTGGGACTAGCGGCAGAGACCCAGTACTTC.